Below, one T cell receptor beta chain is given with its context. The data belong to a study of T cell changes during pregnancy in multiple sclerosis. The CDR3 loop spans 14 amino acids. Germline V gene sequence: CDR1 SNHLY, CDR2 FYNNEI. V trimming: 10 bases; J trimming: 8 bases; junction bases outside the gene matches: 14. Sequencing was performed with immunoSEQ multiplex PCR; in TCRdb, only in-frame clones are kept and a portion is missing. The table lists 15,000 to 20,000 clones, more than 70% of them singletons. This clonotype was obtained from a female donor in good health, enrolled as a control in a pregnancy study. The chain joins TRBV2 to TRBJ1-2; the match to TRBD1 covers 9 bases. The source material was CD8+ T cells from peripheral blood mononuclear cells, sampled in the third trimester of pregnancy. Written as DNA, the CDR3 is TGTGCCACCGAGACCGGGACAGGGTTCGGAGGCTACACCTTC. Its protein is CATETGTGFGGYTF.